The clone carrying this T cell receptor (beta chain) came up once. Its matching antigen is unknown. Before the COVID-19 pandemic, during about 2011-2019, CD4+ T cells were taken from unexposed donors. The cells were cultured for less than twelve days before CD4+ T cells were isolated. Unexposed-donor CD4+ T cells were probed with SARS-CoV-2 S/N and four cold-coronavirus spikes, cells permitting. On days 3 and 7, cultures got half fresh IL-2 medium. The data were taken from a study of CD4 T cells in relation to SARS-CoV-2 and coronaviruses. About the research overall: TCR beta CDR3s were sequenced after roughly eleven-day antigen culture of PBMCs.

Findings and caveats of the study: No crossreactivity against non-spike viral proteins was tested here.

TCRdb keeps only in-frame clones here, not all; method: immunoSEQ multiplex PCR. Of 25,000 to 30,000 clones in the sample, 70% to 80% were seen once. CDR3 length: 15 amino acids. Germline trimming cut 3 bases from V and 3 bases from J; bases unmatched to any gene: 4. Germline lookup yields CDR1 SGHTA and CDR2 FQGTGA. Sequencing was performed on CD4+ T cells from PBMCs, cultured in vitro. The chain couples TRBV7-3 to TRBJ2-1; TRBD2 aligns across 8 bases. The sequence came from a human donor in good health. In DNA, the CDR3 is TGTGCCAGCAGCTTGGCAGCGGGGGACTACAATGAGCAGTTCTTC. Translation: CASSLAAGDYNEQFF. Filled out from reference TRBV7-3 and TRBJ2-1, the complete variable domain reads GAGVSQTPSNKVTEKGKYVELRCDPISGHTALYWYRQSLGQGPEFLIYFQGTGAADDSGLPNDRFFAVRPEGSVSTLKIQRTERGDSAVYLCASSLAAGDYNEQFFGPGTRLTVL.